The next 21 T cell receptor beta chains were all read from a single sample in a study of T cell responses to AZD1222 COVID-19 vaccine. Measured with immunoSEQ multiplex PCR; TCRdb has only the in-frame clones, and not every one. The sample gives 130,000 to 150,000 clones, around 83% of which show up once; over 4% is in the top ten. The sample here was peripheral blood, taken on day 0 of MenACWY control vaccination. Receptors were obtained from an adult in good health.

This chain joins TRBV20-1 and TRBJ2-2, with D perhaps matching TRBD2 (6 bases). CDR1 is DFQATT, CDR2 SNEGSKA, per germline (reference sequence). The CDR3 length is 14 residues. V was trimmed by 3 bases and J by 3 bases, leaving 11 bases between them. CDR3 protein: CSASTGGDTGELFF. The CDR3 DNA sequence: TGCAGTGCTAGTACAGGCGGGGACACCGGGGAGCTGTTTTTT.

The rearrangement links TRBV10-1 to TRBJ1-6, with D hard to call. The length of the CDR3 is 13 residues. Germline V gene data show CDR1 as WNHNN and CDR2 as SYGVQD (reference sequence). Between the trimmed V and J ends, which lost 3 bases and 7 bases, there was a span of 7 bases. CDR3 DNA sequence: TGCGCCAGCAGTGATAACCCCAATTCACCCCTCCACTTT. Translated: CASSDNPNSPLHF.

The gene calls are TRBV12-5 and TRBJ2-1, with D unresolved. The CDR3 is 14 amino acids. Trimming took off 0 bases at V and 2 bases at J, with 5 bases between the two ends. CDR1 LGHNT and CDR2 FRNRAP come from the germline V gene. CDR3 amino acids: CASGLVSPYNEQFF. In DNA, the CDR3 is TGTGCTAGTGGTTTGGTGTCCCCCTACAATGAGCAGTTCTTC.

The DNA of the CDR3 is TGTGCCAGCAGCTTAAACCCCTCTAGCGGGGGGCAAGAGACCCAGTACTTC. This sequence encodes CASSLNPSSGGQETQYF. V gene TRBV7-6 combines with J gene TRBJ2-5; 11 bases map to TRBD2. Germline V CDR1 and CDR2: SGHVS, FNYEAQ. The CDR3 is 17 amino acids. Germline trimming cut 2 bases from V and 2 bases from J; bases unmatched to any gene: 7.

This clone occurred once. The chain couples TRBV9 to TRBJ2-5; D is ambiguous. The CDR3 has 10 residues. V was pared by 5 bases and J by 4 bases, with 3 bases between. Germline V gene data show CDR1 as SGDLS and CDR2 as YYNGEE. The CDR3 is CASSGETQYF. In nucleotides, the CDR3 is TGTGCCAGCAGTGGAGAGACCCAGTACTTC.

Concerning this clone: The junction departs from the called germline gene at one end, perhaps through a read error. The chain uses TRBV7-9 and TRBJ2-3; D may correspond to TRBD1 or TRBD2 (5 bases each). The germline V gene has CDR1 SEHNR and CDR2 FQNEAQ (reference sequence). The CDR3 has 13 residues. This CDR3 reads CASSFDGAETQYF. The CDR3 coding sequence is TGTGCCAGCAGCTTTGACGGGGCAGAGACGCAGTATTTT.

V usage is TRBV7-9 and J usage is TRBJ2-3; a weak D match, TRBD1 (5 bases). Germline V gene data show CDR1 as SEHNR and CDR2 as FQNEAQ (reference sequence). The CDR3 contains 14 residues. With 0 bases removed from V and 4 bases from J, the gap between germline ends came to 8 bases. CDR3 bases: TGTGCCAGCAGCTTAGCGGGGCGCTCAGATACGCAGTATTTT. Protein: CASSLAGRSDTQYF.

CDR3: CASSFSGQSSYNEQFF. DNA for the CDR3: TGTGCCAGCAGCTTTAGCGGGCAGAGCTCCTACAATGAGCAGTTCTTC. This chain connects TRBV7-2 to TRBJ2-1, with TRBD2 matching over 7 bases. There are 16 residues in the CDR3. Trimming at V came to 3 bases and at J to 0 bases, leaving 5 bases not matched to a gene. Germline CDR1 and CDR2: SGHTA and FQGNSA. The full variable domain, in which reference TRBV7-2 and TRBJ2-1 provide the parts outside the CDR3, is GAGVSQSPSNKVTEKGKDVELRCDPISGHTALYWYRQSLGQGLEFLIYFQGNSAPDKSGLPSDRFSAERTGGSVSTLTIQRTQQEDSAVYLCASSFSGQSSYNEQFFGPGTRLTVL.

V gene TRBV5-1 combines with J gene TRBJ1-4, with no clear D. Trimming stripped 5 bases from V and 1 base from J, with 9 bases between. Germline-derived CDR1 and CDR2 are SGHRS and YFSETQ. The CDR3 extends over 14 amino acids. CDR3 residues: CASRPDGTNEKLFF. The CDR3 DNA reads as TGCGCCAGCAGACCGGACGGAACTAATGAAAAACTGTTTTTT.

CDR3 DNA: TGTGCCACCAGCAGAGGAGACAGCAGTGAAAAACTGTTTTTT. Translation gives CATSRGDSSEKLFF. V is TRBV15 and J is TRBJ1-4, with D perhaps TRBD1 (5 bases). The CDR3 loop spans 14 amino acids. Trimming took off 1 base at V and 7 bases at J, with 10 bases between the two ends. CDR1 and CDR2 (germline): LNHNV, YYDKDF (reference sequence).

The V and J genes are TRBV27 and TRBJ1-6; TRBD1 matches at 8 bases. Germline lookup yields CDR1 MNHEY and CDR2 SMNVEV (reference sequence). J was trimmed by 1 base and V by 6 bases; bases with no gene match: 5. The CDR3 contains 16 residues. DNA of the CDR3: TGTGCCAGCAGCTGGGGGGACAGGTCCTATAATTCACCCCTCCACTTT. Protein product: CASSWGDRSYNSPLHF.

V usage is TRBV10-3 and J usage is TRBJ2-7; D may be TRBD2 (5 bases). This CDR3 contains 13 residues. Trimming stripped 2 bases from V and 0 bases from J, with 5 bases between. Germline CDR1 is ENHRY and CDR2 is SYGVKD. The CDR3 sequence is CAISEAGSYEQYF. The CDR3 DNA reads TGTGCCATCAGTGAGGCGGGCTCCTACGAGCAGTACTTC.

V usage is TRBV5-1 and J usage is TRBJ1-6; a possible D gene is TRBD1 (6 bases). Germline values: CDR1 SGHRS, CDR2 YFSETQ. This CDR3 has 13 residues. V was trimmed by 4 bases and J by 14 bases, leaving 16 bases between them. CDR3 coding DNA: TGCGCCAGCAGCCCGGAAGGGGGAGCAACCCTCCACTTT. Protein sequence: CASSPEGGATLHF.

CDR3 nucleotide sequence: TGTGCCAGCAGCCTCGAGGGGGGTTTCAGGCAGCCCCAGCATTTT. It codes for CASSLEGGFRQPQHF. This chain joins TRBV2 and TRBJ1-5, with a possible D match to TRBD1 (6 bases). CDR1 is SNHLY, CDR2 FYNNEI, per germline. CDR3 size: 15 residues. Trimming pared 6 bases from V and 7 bases from J, leaving 19 bases between.

The gene calls are TRBV5-8 and TRBJ1-5; a weak D match, TRBD1 (5 bases). V lost 2 bases and J lost 6, with 12 bases in between. The length of the CDR3 is 14 residues. Germline V gene data show CDR1 as SGHTS and CDR2 as YDEGEE. The CDR3 nucleotides read TGTGCCAGCAGCTTCGGCGGAGGGGTTCAGCCCCAGCATTTT. It yields the protein CASSFGGGVQPQHF.

This sequence joins TRBV5-1 and TRBJ1-2, with D maybe TRBD1 (5 bases). Germline V gene data show CDR1 as SGHRS and CDR2 as YFSETQ. Trimming took 3 bases from V and 8 from J, leaving 20 bases between them. The CDR3 contains 15 residues. The CDR3 loop reads CASSSEPNRIRGYTF. The CDR3, as DNA: TGCGCCAGCAGCTCGGAACCCAACAGGATCCGCGGCTACACCTTC.

The V call is TRBV6-5, the J call TRBJ1-6, with a possible D match to TRBD1 (5 bases). The germline V gene encodes CDR1 MNHEY and CDR2 SVGAGI. Trimming took 5 bases from V and 11 from J, leaving 16 bases between them. The CDR3 totals 14 residues. Written as DNA, the CDR3 is TGTGCCAGCAGTCCGGGGACGGGCAGAACACCCCTCCACTTT. Amino acids: CASSPGTGRTPLHF.

The DNA of the CDR3 is TGTGCCAGCTCACTGGACAGGACGGGAACTAATGAAAAACTGTTTTTT. This sequence encodes CASSLDRTGTNEKLFF. The V gene is TRBV18, the J gene TRBJ1-4; 7 bases agree with TRBD1. Germline V lookup: CDR1 KGHSH, CDR2 LQKENI. The CDR3 has 16 amino acids. With 4 bases clipped from V and 1 base from J, the junction kept 6 bases outside the gene matches.

The rearrangement uses TRBV6-5 and TRBJ1-1; TRBD1 matches at 7 bases. The CDR3 runs 14 residues. CDR1 MNHEY and CDR2 SVGAGI come from the germline V gene. The trim removed 7 bases at V and 0 bases at J, leaving 5 bases unmatched. The DNA of the CDR3 is TGTGCCAGCACTAAGACAGGGTTGAACACTGAAGCTTTCTTT. The encoded protein is CASTKTGLNTEAFF.

This clone was seen more than once but under ten times. V and J are TRBV10-2 and TRBJ1-6; no reliable D call. V was cut by 0 bases and J by 10 bases, with 7 bases left in between. Looked up from germline, CDR1 is WSHSY and CDR2 is SAAADI. The length of the CDR3 is 13 residues. The DNA of the CDR3 is TGCGCCAGCAGTGAGTCGGTTAACTCACCCCTCCACTTT. Protein: CASSESVNSPLHF.

The V gene is TRBV4-1, the J gene TRBJ1-2; D uncertain. The CDR3 spans 15 residues. CDR1 MGHRA and CDR2 YSYEKL come from the germline V gene. V shed 0 bases and J shed 13 bases, with 21 bases lying between them. DNA of the CDR3: TGCGCCAGCAGCCAAGAGATTGCCCTTTTCTCCCATGCCACCTTC. Amino acids: CASSQEIALFSHATF.